What follows is one T cell receptor beta chain and its context. This record comes from a study of T-cell reconstitution after alpha-beta-depleted transplantation in children. Unique molecular identifiers were used to barcode this TCRbeta library. TCRdb independently ran MiXCR on the PCR reads; one entry per CDR3 protein. Of over 150,000 distinct CDR3 sequences listed, roughly 7% are singletons. The ends were cut back, 5 bases at V and 9 bases at J, with 26 bases in the middle. Germline CDR1 SGHVS, CDR2 FQNEAQ. This CDR3 is 18 amino acids long. Specimen: PBMCs, collected before TCRalphabeta/CD19-depleted stem cell transplant. The TCR comes from a boy aged 2 to 10 with acute lymphoblastic leukemia, due to receive a stem cell transplant. V gene TRBV7-8 combines with J gene TRBJ1-6; the D gene is possibly TRBD1 (6 bases). The DNA for the CDR3 is TGTGCCAGCAGCCCTACAGGGTTCGCCTCCAGGATAGGTTCACCCCTCCACTTT. It yields the protein CASSPTGFASRIGSPLHF. The whole variable domain, remainder taken from reference TRBV7-8 and TRBJ1-6, is GAGVSQSPRYKVAKRGQDVALRCDPISGHVSLFWYQQALGQGPEFLTYFQNEAQLDKSGLPSDRFFAERPEGSVSTLKIQRTQQEDSAVYLCASSPTGFASRIGSPLHFGNGTRLTVT.